These 27 T cell receptor beta chains originate from one sample sequenced in a study of shared clonotypes between healthy human individuals. Libraries were prepared by immunoSEQ multiplex PCR; TCRdb keeps only in-frame clonotypes and omits some of them. The sample lists 1.6 million or so clones; about 98.5% were seen once. Sequenced input: naive CD4+ T cells sorted from blood. Subset given: CD45RA+ positively selected. These receptor sequences come from a man between 25 and 39 years old in good health.

Turning to this clone: Other DNA sequences in the sample encode the same CDR3. The genes are TRBV27 and TRBJ2-7, with a tentative D call TRBD1 (6 bases). The CDR3 is 13 amino acids. V lost 6 bases and J lost 2, with 11 bases in between. Germline-derived CDR1 and CDR2 are MNHEY and SMNVEV (reference sequence). The CDR3, as DNA: TGTGCCAGCAGCCGGGACACCGCCTACGAGCAGTACTTC. Residues: CASSRDTAYEQYF.

The chain recombines TRBV30 with TRBJ2-7, with D possibly matching TRBD1 (6 bases). Germline V lookup: CDR1 GTSNPN, CDR2 SVGIG (reference sequence). With 4 bases removed from V and 0 bases from J, the gap between germline ends came to 22 bases. This CDR3 region has 17 residues. CDR3 region: CAWIPVFRQGSSYEQYF. The CDR3 DNA sequence: TGTGCCTGGATACCTGTTTTTCGTCAGGGGAGCTCCTACGAGCAGTACTTC.

A note on this clone: This sample includes further DNA sequences coding for the same CDR3. The V gene is TRBV4-3, the J gene TRBJ2-7; maybe TRBD2 (5 bases). V shed 1 base and J shed 3 bases, with 10 bases lying between them. CDR1 LGHNA and CDR2 YSLEER come from the germline V gene. This CDR3 has 14 residues. The CDR3 reads CASSQARGSYEQYF. The CDR3 bases are TGCGCCAGCAGCCAAGCCCGGGGAAGCTACGAGCAGTACTTC.

This sequence joins TRBV5-4 and TRBJ2-7, with a tentative D call TRBD2 (5 bases). The CDR3 runs to 11 residues. Trimming removed 4 bases from V and 8 bases from J, with 10 bases in between. CDR1 is SGHNT and CDR2 is YYREEE in the germline V gene (reference sequence). The CDR3 DNA reads as TGTGCCAGCAGCACCCCGGGAAAGCAGTACTTC. It encodes CASSTPGKQYF. The whole variable domain, filled in from reference TRBV5-4 and TRBJ2-7, reads ETGVTQSPTHLIKTRGQQVTLRCSSQSGHNTVSWYQQALGQGPQFIFQYYREEENGRGNFPPRFSGLQFPNYSSELNVNALELDDSALYLCASSTPGKQYFGPGTRLTVT.

The J gene is TRBJ1-5, the V gene TRBV27; 9 positions match TRBD1. Germline CDR1 reads MNHEY; CDR2 reads SMNVEV (reference sequence). There are 16 residues in the CDR3. Trimming cost V 6 bases and J 6 bases; bases outside gene matches: 12. The CDR3 loop reads CASSPYEGQGRQPQHF. Written as DNA, the CDR3 is TGTGCCAGCAGCCCTTACGAGGGACAGGGCCGTCAGCCCCAGCATTTT.

This chain links TRBV5-3 with TRBJ2-3, with D maybe TRBD2 (5 bases). TRBV5-3 is flagged as an ORF with uncertain function. Trimming cost V 5 bases and J 2 bases, with 12 bases left between them. CDR3 size: 14 residues. CDR3 loop: CARRGVCHTDTQYF. The CDR3 DNA sequence: TGTGCCAGAAGGGGAGTATGTCACACAGATACGCAGTATTTT.

The rearrangement uses TRBV28 and TRBJ2-5; D gene uncertain. The V end lost 8 bases, the J end lost 4 bases, and 11 bases lay between the germline ends. The CDR3 length is 12 residues. Germline V CDR1 and CDR2: MDHEN, SYDVKM. CDR3 protein: CASGRVTETQYF. The DNA for the CDR3 is TGTGCCAGCGGAAGGGTCACAGAGACCCAGTACTTC.

The chain joins TRBV7-9 to TRBJ2-3; D might be TRBD2 (6 bases). Germline assignment: CDR1 SEHNR and CDR2 FQNEAQ (reference sequence). V was cut by 3 bases and J by 5 bases, with 9 bases left in between. The CDR3 sequence is 13 residues long. CDR3 amino acids: CASSLYSGDTQYF. The CDR3 coding sequence is TGTGCCAGCAGCTTGTATAGCGGAGATACGCAGTATTTT.

This chain connects TRBV18 to TRBJ2-7; maybe TRBD2 (5 bases). Germline-derived CDR1 and CDR2 are KGHSH and LQKENI. The CDR3 is 13 amino acids. Trimming stripped 3 bases from V and 5 bases from J, with 11 bases between. In nucleotides, the CDR3 is TGTGCCAGCTCACCGTCTTCCGGGGACGAGCAGTACTTC. Its protein is CASSPSSGDEQYF.

About this clone: Other DNA sequences in this specimen translate into the identical CDR3. This chain uses TRBV28 with TRBJ2-1; D uncertain. Germline loops: CDR1 MDHEN, CDR2 SYDVKM. The CDR3 totals 12 residues. The ends were cut back, 5 bases at V and 5 bases at J, with 7 bases in the middle. The CDR3 coding sequence is TGTGCCAGCAGTCTGACCCACAATGAGCAGTTCTTC. Amino acid sequence: CASSLTHNEQFF. Using reference TRBV28 and TRBJ2-1 for the parts outside the CDR3, the full variable domain is DVKVTQSSRYLVKRTGEKVFLECVQDMDHENMFWYRQDPGLGLRLIYFSYDVKMKEKGDIPEGYSVSREKKERFSLILESASTNQTSMYLCASSLTHNEQFFGPGTRLTVL.

The chain carries TRBV15 and TRBJ1-4; D is possibly TRBD1 (6 bases). The CDR3 is 14 residues long. The germline V and J ends were trimmed by 3 bases and 4 bases, with 9 bases remaining between them. Germline loops: CDR1 LNHNV, CDR2 YYDKDF (reference sequence). In DNA, the CDR3 is TGTGCCACCAGCAGGACAGGCCTTAATGAAAAACTGTTTTTT. Protein product: CATSRTGLNEKLFF.

The chain uses TRBV11-2 and TRBJ2-5; D unresolved. V gave up 3 bases and J gave up 5 bases, with 10 bases separating them. CDR3 length: 13 amino acids. From germline, CDR1 is SGHAT and CDR2 FQNNGV. The CDR3 bases are TGTGCCAGCAGCTTGGTTCATACGGAGACCCAGTACTTC. Its protein product is CASSLVHTETQYF.

V usage is TRBV5-5 and J usage is TRBJ2-3; 7 nucleotides agree with TRBD1. Germline V gene lookup returns CDR1 SGHKS and CDR2 YYEKEE (reference sequence). The V segment lost 3 bases and the J segment 3 bases; nucleotides outside the gene matches: 4. This CDR3 contains 14 residues. This chain's CDR3 is CASSYRGVTDTQYF. As DNA, the CDR3 is TGTGCCAGCAGCTACAGGGGTGTGACAGATACGCAGTATTTT.

V is TRBV25-1 and J is TRBJ2-1; no clear D gene. Trimming cost V 0 bases and J 1 base, with 10 bases left between them. The germline gives CDR1 MGHDK, CDR2 SYGVNS. This CDR3 is built from 16 residues. The CDR3 DNA is TGTGCCAGCAGTGAATATAAAGGATCGTCCTACAATGAGCAGTTCTTC. This codes for CASSEYKGSSYNEQFF. The complete variable domain, with remaining parts taken from reference TRBV25-1 and TRBJ2-1, reads EADIYQTPRYLVIGTGKKITLECSQTMGHDKMYWYQQDPGMELHLIHYSYGVNSTEKGDLSSESTVSRIRTEHFPLTLESARPSHTSQYLCASSEYKGSSYNEQFFGPGTRLTVL.

The V call is TRBV6-5, the J call TRBJ1-1, with no clear D. Germline V gene sequence: CDR1 MNHEY, CDR2 SVGAGI. CDR3 length: 13 amino acids. The V and J ends lost 6 bases and 4 bases respectively, with 12 bases between them. CDR3 loop: CASRGVFGTEAFF. Written as DNA, the CDR3 is TGTGCCAGCAGGGGAGTGTTTGGCACTGAAGCTTTCTTT.

This chain connects TRBV6-1 to TRBJ2-7; D is uncertain. With 6 bases removed from V and 3 bases from J, the gap between germline ends came to 3 bases. Germline-derived CDR1 and CDR2 are MNHNS and SASEGT. CDR3 length: 10 residues. As DNA, the CDR3 is TGTGCCAGCAGCCTCTACGAGCAGTACTTC. The encoded protein is CASSLYEQYF.

Concerning this clone itself: Other DNA sequences in this sample translate to the same CDR3. This rearrangement joins TRBV15 to TRBJ1-5; TRBD1 matches 9 bases. Trimming cost V 1 base and J 6 bases; bases outside gene matches: 4. The CDR3 contains 15 residues. Germline V lookup: CDR1 LNHNV, CDR2 YYDKDF (reference sequence). The CDR3 nucleotides are TGTGCCACCAGCAGAGGGACAGGGGACGGTCAGCCCCAGCATTTT. Protein sequence: CATSRGTGDGQPQHF.

The chain employs TRBV6-1 and TRBJ2-4; no reliable D call. The CDR3 loop spans 14 amino acids. From germline, CDR1 is MNHNS and CDR2 SASEGT. Trimming took off 1 base at V and 0 bases at J, with 4 bases between the two ends. CDR3 sequence (DNA): TGTGCCAGCAGTGAAGGACTAGCCAAAAACATTCAGTACTTC. This sequence encodes CASSEGLAKNIQYF.

This clone was detected only once. The chain employs TRBV11-2 and TRBJ2-1; D is unclear. Trimming removed 2 bases at V and 0 bases at J, with 8 bases between. The CDR3 covers 15 residues. Per the germline V gene, CDR1 is SGHAT and CDR2 is FQNNGV. The CDR3 reads CASSLLPHSYNEQFF. The CDR3 nucleotides read TGTGCCAGCAGCTTACTACCTCACTCCTACAATGAGCAGTTCTTC.

This chain connects TRBV11-2 to TRBJ2-1, with D tentatively TRBD2 (5 bases). V dropped 3 bases and J dropped 0 bases, with 9 bases sitting between them. The germline CDR1 and CDR2 sequences are SGHAT and FQNNGV. This CDR3 has 15 residues. CDR3 nucleotides: TGTGCCAGCAGCTTCTCTAGCTTCTCCTACAATGAGCAGTTCTTC. As protein: CASSFSSFSYNEQFF.

The chain has TRBV12-5 and TRBJ2-5; 8 bases are a match to TRBD2. Germline V gene sequence: CDR1 LGHNT, CDR2 FRNRAP. V lost 8 bases to trimming and J lost 5 bases; unmatched junction nucleotides: 7. This CDR3 is built from 13 residues. The CDR3 reads CASSRAGVETQYF. The CDR3 DNA follows: TGTGCTAGTAGCCGAGCGGGGGTTGAGACCCAGTACTTC.

The V and J genes are TRBV4-3 and TRBJ2-1; a weak D match, TRBD2 (5 bases). V gave up 1 base and J gave up 6 bases, with 10 bases separating them. Germline CDR1 LGHNA, CDR2 YSLEER. The CDR3 loop spans 14 amino acids. CDR3 nucleotides: TGCGCCAGCAGCCAAGTTGAGCGGAGCAATGAGCAGTTCTTC. It yields the protein CASSQVERSNEQFF.

The CDR3 bases are TGCGCCAGCAGCATTAGCGGGGGTGAGCAGTTCTTC. This codes for CASSISGGEQFF. The rearrangement joins TRBV5-1 to TRBJ2-1, with 9 bases aligning to TRBD2. Germline trimming cut 4 bases from V and 9 bases from J; bases unmatched to any gene: 2. Germline V CDR1 and CDR2: SGHRS, YFSETQ. The CDR3 has 12 amino acids.

The rearrangement joins TRBV12-5 to TRBJ2-7; D might be TRBD2 (6 bases). CDR1 and CDR2 (germline): LGHNT, FRNRAP. The CDR3 is 13 amino acids. Trimming pared 6 bases from V and 0 bases from J, leaving 9 bases between. Here the CDR3 reads CASGRSGSYEQYF. For the CDR3, the DNA is TGTGCTAGTGGACGTAGCGGCTCCTACGAGCAGTACTTC.

The chain uses TRBV27 and TRBJ2-2; D gene uncertain. Trimming removed 4 bases from V and 2 bases from J, with 5 bases in between. This CDR3 is built from 13 residues. Germline V lookup: CDR1 MNHEY, CDR2 SMNVEV (reference sequence). The CDR3 nucleotides read TGTGCCAGCAGTTGGCACAACACCGGGGAGCTGTTTTTT. Encoded protein: CASSWHNTGELFF.

J is TRBJ2-7 and V is TRBV30; no definite D call. CDR3 length: 13 residues. Germline lookup yields CDR1 GTSNPN and CDR2 SVGIG (reference sequence). Trimming shortened V by 1 base and J by 6 bases, and 13 bases separated the two germline ends. CDR3 nucleotides: TGTGCCTGGAGTGCAATTAGGGCCTCCGAGCAGTACTTC. This translates into CAWSAIRASEQYF.

This clone was counted once. This chain joins TRBV6-1 and TRBJ2-1, with no clear D. CDR1 is MNHNS, CDR2 SASEGT, per germline. This CDR3 spans 12 amino acids. The ends were cut back, 3 bases at V and 8 bases at J, with 8 bases in the middle. The CDR3: CASSELRDEQFF. The CDR3 DNA reads TGTGCCAGCAGTGAGCTACGGGATGAGCAGTTCTTC.